Below, one T cell receptor (beta chain) is given with its context. The data stem from a study of blood T cell repertoires in COVID-19. Whole-study context: Sites in the United States, Italy and Spain provided acute and convalescent COVID-19 samples. The analysed material was cDNA or gDNA that came from T cells, B-cell-depleted T cells, or PBMCs.

This CDR3 has 16 residues. Per germline, CDR1 SGDLS and CDR2 YYNGEE. Germline trimming cut 0 bases from V and 5 bases from J; bases unmatched to any gene: 10. In the authors' workflow: Quantification of nucleated cells was approximated via reference gene primer amplification. Sequencing used immunoSEQ multiplex PCR; TCRdb keeps in-frame clones, though not all of them. Clone size and the V and J calls come from that table; the DNA yielded D and trimming. This sample carries over 150,000 clones, less than 90% of them seen once, and the ten largest clones take around 21%. The specimen sequenced was peripheral blood. The gene calls are TRBV9 and TRBJ2-5, with 7 bases matching TRBD1. This sequence originates from a man between 65 and 85 years old with active or convalescent COVID-19. The CDR3 sequence: CASSVGEQGLEETQYF. CDR3 bases: TGTGCCAGCAGCGTAGGTGAACAGGGGCTGGAGGAGACCCAGTACTTC.